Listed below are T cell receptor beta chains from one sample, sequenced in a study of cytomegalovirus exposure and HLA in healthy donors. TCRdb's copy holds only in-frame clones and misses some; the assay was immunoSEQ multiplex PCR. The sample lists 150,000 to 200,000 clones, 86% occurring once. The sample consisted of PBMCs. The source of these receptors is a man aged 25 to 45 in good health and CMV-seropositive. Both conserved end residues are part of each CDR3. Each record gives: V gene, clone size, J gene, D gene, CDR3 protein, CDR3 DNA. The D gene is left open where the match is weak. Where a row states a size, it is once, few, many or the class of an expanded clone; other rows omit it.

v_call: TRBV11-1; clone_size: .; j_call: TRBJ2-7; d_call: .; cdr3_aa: CASSSGARRINYSYEQYF; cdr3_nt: TGTGCCAGCAGCTCGGGGGCGAGACGGATAAATTACTCCTACGAGCAGTACTTC
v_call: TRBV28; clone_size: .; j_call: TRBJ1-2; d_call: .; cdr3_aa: CAALDRADYGYTF; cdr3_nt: TGTGCCGCACTGGACAGAGCTGACTATGGCTACACCTTC
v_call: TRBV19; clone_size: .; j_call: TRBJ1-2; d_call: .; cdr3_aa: CASRPLGSNNYGYTF; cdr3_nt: TGTGCCAGTAGACCCCTGGGAAGTAATAACTATGGCTACACCTTC
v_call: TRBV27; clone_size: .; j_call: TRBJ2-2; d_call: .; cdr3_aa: CASSSPPGHTNTGELFF; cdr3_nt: TGTGCCAGCAGTAGCCCTCCGGGACACACGAACACCGGGGAGCTGTTTTTT
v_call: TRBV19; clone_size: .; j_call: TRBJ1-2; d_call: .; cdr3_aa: CASSASYGYTF; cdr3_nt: TGTGCCAGTAGTGCATCTTATGGCTACACCTTC
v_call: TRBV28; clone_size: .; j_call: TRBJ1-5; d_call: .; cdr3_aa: CASSLRGDRGQPQHF; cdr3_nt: TGTGCCAGCAGTTTACGGGGAGATCGAGGACAGCCCCAGCATTTT
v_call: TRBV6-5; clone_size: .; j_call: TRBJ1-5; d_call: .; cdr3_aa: CASSYGQTSGPQHF; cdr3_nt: TGTGCCAGCAGTTACGGACAGACGTCTGGGCCCCAGCATTTT
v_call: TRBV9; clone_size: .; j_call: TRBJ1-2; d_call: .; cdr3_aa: CASSASSDWYGYTF; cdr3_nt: TGTGCCAGCAGCGCCTCTAGTGATTGGTATGGCTACACCTTC
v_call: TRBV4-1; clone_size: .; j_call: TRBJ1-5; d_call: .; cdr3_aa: CASSQGAVERQPQHF; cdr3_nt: TGCGCCAGCAGCCAAGGGGCCGTAGAGCGACAGCCCCAGCATTTT
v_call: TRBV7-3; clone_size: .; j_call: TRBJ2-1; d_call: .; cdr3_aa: CASSSDSLPNSYNEQFF; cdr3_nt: TGTGCCAGCAGCTCCGATAGCCTCCCAAACTCCTACAATGAGCAGTTCTTC
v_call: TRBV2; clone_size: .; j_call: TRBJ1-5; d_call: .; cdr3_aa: CASSGDNQPQHF; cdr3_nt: TGTGCCAGCAGTGGTGACAATCAGCCCCAGCATTTT
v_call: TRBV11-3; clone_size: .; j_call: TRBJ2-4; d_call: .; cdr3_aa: CASSPTTGTKNIQYF; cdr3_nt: TGTGCCAGCAGCCCCACTACAGGGACCAAAAACATTCAGTACTTC
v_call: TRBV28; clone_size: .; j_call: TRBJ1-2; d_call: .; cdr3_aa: CATLPGVLNYARGYTF; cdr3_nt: TGTGCCACCCTCCCCGGGGTCCTAAATTATGCTCGTGGCTACACCTTC
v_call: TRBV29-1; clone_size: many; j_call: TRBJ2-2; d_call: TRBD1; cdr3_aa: CSAEGTENTNTGELFF; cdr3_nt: TGCAGCGCCGAGGGGACAGAGAATACGAACACCGGGGAGCTGTTTTTT
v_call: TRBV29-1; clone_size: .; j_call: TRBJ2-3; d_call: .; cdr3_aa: CSLVLGATDTQYF; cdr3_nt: TGCAGCCTTGTTTTGGGGGCCACAGATACGCAGTATTTT
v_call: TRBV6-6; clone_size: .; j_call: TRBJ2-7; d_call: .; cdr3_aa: CASSYSIIWVGEQYF; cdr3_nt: TGTGCCAGCAGTTACTCGATTATCTGGGTGGGCGAGCAGTACTTC
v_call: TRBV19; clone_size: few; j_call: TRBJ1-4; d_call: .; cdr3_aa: CASSFQPRRNEKLFF; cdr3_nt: TGTGCCAGTAGTTTCCAACCGCGGCGGAATGAAAAACTGTTTTTT
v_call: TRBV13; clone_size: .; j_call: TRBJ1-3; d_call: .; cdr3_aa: CASSNTGGLGPGNTIYF; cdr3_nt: TGTGCCAGCAGCAACACAGGAGGACTTGGACCCGGAAACACCATATATTTT
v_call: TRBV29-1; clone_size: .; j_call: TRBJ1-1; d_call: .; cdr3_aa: CSVEVQPNTEAFF; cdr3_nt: TGCAGCGTTGAGGTTCAGCCGAACACTGAAGCTTTCTTT
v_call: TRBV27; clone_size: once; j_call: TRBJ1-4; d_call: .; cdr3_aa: CASSPELKGKLFF; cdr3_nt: TGTGCCAGCAGCCCCGAGTTGAAGGGAAAACTGTTTTTT
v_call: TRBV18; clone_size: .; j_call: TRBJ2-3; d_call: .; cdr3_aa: CASSPTGSVSTDTQYF; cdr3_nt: TGTGCCAGCTCACCTACAGGGAGTGTTAGCACAGATACGCAGTATTTT
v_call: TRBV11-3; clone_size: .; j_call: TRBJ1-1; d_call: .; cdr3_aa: CASSLGVQSPEAFF; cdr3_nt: TGTGCCAGCAGCTTAGGAGTCCAGTCCCCTGAAGCTTTCTTT
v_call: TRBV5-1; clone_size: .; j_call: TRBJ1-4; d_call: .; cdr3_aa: CASSGGTTNEKLFF; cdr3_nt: TGCGCCAGCTCTGGGGGAACGACTAATGAAAAACTGTTTTTT
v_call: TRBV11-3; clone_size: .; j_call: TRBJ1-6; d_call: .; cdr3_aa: CASSPSPTANSPLHF; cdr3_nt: TGTGCCAGCAGCCCTTCCCCGACGGCAAATTCACCCCTCCACTTT
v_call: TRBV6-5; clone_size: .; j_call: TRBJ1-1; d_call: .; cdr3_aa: CATTSGAVAFF; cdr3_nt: TGTGCCACAACCTCTGGGGCGGTGGCTTTCTTT
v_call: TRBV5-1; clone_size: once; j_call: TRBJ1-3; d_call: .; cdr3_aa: CASSLERGISGNTIYF; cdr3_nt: TGCGCCAGCAGCTTGGAACGGGGGATCTCTGGAAACACCATATATTTT
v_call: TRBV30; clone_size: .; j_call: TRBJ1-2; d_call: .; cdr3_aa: CAWIVGGAPNGYTF; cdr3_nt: TGTGCCTGGATCGTGGGGGGGGCGCCTAATGGCTACACCTTC
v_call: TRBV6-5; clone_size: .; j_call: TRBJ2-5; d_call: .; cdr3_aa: CASSYDRRKETQYF; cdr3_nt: TGTGCCAGCAGTTATGACAGGAGAAAAGAGACCCAGTACTTC
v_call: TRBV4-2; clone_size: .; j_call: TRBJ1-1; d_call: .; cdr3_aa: CASSQEEKGRVNTEAFF; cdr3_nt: TGTGCCAGCAGCCAAGAAGAGAAAGGAAGGGTGAACACTGAAGCTTTCTTT